This T cell receptor (beta chain) was captured by sequencing in a study of T cell repertoires in cytomegalovirus infection. Overall study: Both CMV infection and a matching HLA type were indicated by public TCR beta signatures.

This clonotype was picked up one time. Its antigen is unidentified. The germline V gene has CDR1 SGHDN and CDR2 FVKESK. With 0 bases removed from V and 8 bases from J, the gap between germline ends came to 9 bases. The CDR3 has 13 amino acids. TCRdb reprocessed the reads via MiXCR and lists one record per CDR3 protein. Of over 450,000 distinct CDR3 sequences in the sample, around 11% were seen once. Study-level results: CMV-specific TCR beta clonotypes restricted by HLA-C dominated the ex vivo response. Cumulative frequency (of public TCR beta family members) identified carriers of CMV plus the relevant HLA.

The chain combines TRBV14 with TRBJ2-3; no firm D call. The sequencing sample was made of PBMCs. The clonotype originates from a human donor in good health (CMV status not recorded). Some clones in this sample may be carry-over from other donors' samples. CDR3 sequence (DNA): TGTGCCAGCAGCCAAGATGGAAGGGCTACGCAGTATTTT. It translates to CASSQDGRATQYF. The full variable domain, in which reference TRBV14 and TRBJ2-3 provide the parts outside the CDR3, is EAGVTQFPSHSVIEKGQTVTLRCDPISGHDNLYWYRRVMGKEIKFLLHFVKESKQDESGMPNNRFLAERTGGTYSTLKVQPAELEDSGVYFCASSQDGRATQYFGPGTRLTVL.